The text below deals with one TCR beta chain. The CDR3 extends over 16 amino acids. The V end lost 0 bases, the J end lost 0 bases, and 11 bases lay between the germline ends. Germline V gene lookup returns CDR1 SGHNT and CDR2 YYREEE (reference sequence). Via MiXCR, TCRdb re-called the reads, giving one row per CDR3 protein. This table has approximately 97,000 distinct CDR3 sequences, 31% appearing once. These data belong to a study of type 1 regulatory T cells. The wider study: T-allo10 is an in vitro-generated, Tr1-enriched CD4 T cell product specific for alloantigen.

The specimen was CD4+ T cells, either the whole sample or a sorted fraction (not recorded which). The sequence derives from a human donor in good health. The chain joins TRBV5-4 to TRBJ2-3; D might be TRBD2 (6 bases). For the CDR3, the DNA is TGTGCCAGCAGCTTGGCCTTTAGCGGAAGCACAGATACGCAGTATTTT. The encoded protein is CASSLAFSGSTDTQYF.